This record covers a single T cell receptor (beta chain). Its antigen is not known. V gave up 6 bases and J gave up 8 bases, with 17 bases separating them. This CDR3 region has 14 residues. Per germline, CDR1 SNHLY and CDR2 FYNNEI. These data are taken from a study of CD8 T cells in Susac syndrome. About the research overall: Among sequenced Susac syndrome patients, about six had active disease and eight were in remission.

Study-level findings and limits: A relatively small number of individuals underwent TCR sequencing and HLA analysis.

Random hexamers primed reverse transcription of about 0.45 to 1 ug RNA. TCRdb processed the immunoSEQ multiplex PCR reads anew with MiXCR; each CDR3 protein has one entry. Counted here are around 190,000 distinct CDR3 sequences, around 94% occurring once; the ten biggest clones make up more than 0.095%. Sequencing of TCR beta drew on CD8+ and CD4+ T cells from blood. TEMRA cells were FACS-enriched and CD8+ and CD4+ T cells negatively isolated. This chain connects TRBV2 to TRBJ2-4; D is unclear. Sequencing was performed on CD4+ T cells from PBMCs. The receptor comes from a human donor with Susac syndrome. CDR3 coding DNA: TGTGCCAGCAGCGAGGCGATCGGTAGGGACATTCAGTACTTC. Amino acids: CASSEAIGRDIQYF.